The 19 T cell receptor beta chains presented below share a single source sample, sequenced in a study of cytomegalovirus exposure and HLA in healthy donors. The PCR ran on 60 Vbeta and 13 Jbeta primers. TCRdb's copy holds only in-frame clones and misses some; the assay was immunoSEQ multiplex PCR. This sample has roughly 200,000 clones, with around three quarters found just once. The source material was PBMCs. The receptors were gathered from a woman under 40 in good health and CMV-seropositive.

The chain links TRBV11-2 to TRBJ2-5; TRBD2 might be the D (6 bases). The CDR3 is 15 amino acids. Trimming pared 3 bases from V and 4 bases from J, leaving 15 bases between. Germline V CDR1 and CDR2: SGHAT, FQNNGV. This CDR3 reads CASSFSGNGLETQYF. CDR3 sequence (DNA): TGTGCCAGCAGCTTTAGCGGTAATGGTCTAGAGACCCAGTACTTC.

The chain carries TRBV7-3 and TRBJ1-3; the D is unclear. Germline V lookup: CDR1 SGHTA, CDR2 FQGTGA. V was cut by 4 bases and J by 0 bases, with 13 bases left in between. The CDR3 is 16 residues long. The CDR3, as DNA: TGTGCCAGCAGCTCCCGTTGTTCCGTCTCTGGAAACACCATATATTTT. Its protein product is CASSSRCSVSGNTIYF.

This chain connects TRBV30 to TRBJ2-5; D perhaps matches TRBD2 (5 bases). The CDR3 has 13 residues. Germline CDR1 is GTSNPN and CDR2 is SVGIG (reference sequence). This CDR3 is CASTIGVQETQYF. DNA of the CDR3: TGTGCATCGACGATCGGGGTCCAAGAGACCCAGTACTTC.

The chain recombines TRBV7-8 with TRBJ2-7, with D tentatively TRBD2 (6 bases). V was shortened by 0 bases and J by 1 base, with 10 bases between the two germline ends. CDR3 length equals 15 residues. Per germline, CDR1 SGHVS and CDR2 FQNEAQ. DNA for the CDR3: TGTGCCAGCAGCTTAGCGTCGGAGGGATCCTACGAGCAGTACTTC. Translated, it gives CASSLASEGSYEQYF.

V gene TRBV25-1 combines with J gene TRBJ1-1; D is uncertain. Germline lookup yields CDR1 MGHDK and CDR2 SYGVNS. Between the trimmed V and J ends, which lost 4 bases and 1 base, there was a span of 7 bases. This CDR3 is built from 13 residues. The CDR3 region has the DNA TGTGCCAGCAGTGGCACAGCGAACACTGAAGCTTTCTTT. Translated: CASSGTANTEAFF.

The chain employs TRBV19 and TRBJ1-3; no definite D call. The V gene's germline CDR1 is LNHDA and CDR2 SQIVND (reference sequence). The CDR3 has 13 amino acids. Trimming pared 6 bases from V and 0 bases from J, leaving 6 bases between. Here the CDR3 DNA reads TGTGCCAGTAGACTTTACTCTGGAAACACCATATATTTT. Protein sequence: CASRLYSGNTIYF.

The genes are TRBV6-5 and TRBJ1-4; 8 bases are a match to TRBD1. V was pared by 5 bases and J by 3 bases, with 2 bases of the junction left unmatched. The CDR3 contains 14 residues. Germline-derived CDR1 and CDR2 are MNHEY and SVGAGI. The chain's CDR3 is CASSRTGPNEKLFF. The CDR3 bases are TGTGCCAGCAGTCGGACAGGGCCTAATGAAAAACTGTTTTTT.

This chain joins TRBV7-2 and TRBJ2-2; tentative D call: TRBD1 (6 bases). Deletions cut 4 bases from V and 2 bases from J, with 14 bases between. This CDR3 is 16 amino acids long. The V gene's germline CDR1 is SGHTA and CDR2 FQGNSA. The CDR3 nucleotides are TGTGCCAGCAGCTCTCGACAGGATCGTAACACCGGGGAGCTGTTTTTT. It codes for CASSSRQDRNTGELFF.

The chain combines TRBV19 with TRBJ1-2; D gene unclear. Germline CDR1 and CDR2: LNHDA and SQIVND (reference sequence). Trimming removed 3 bases at V and 8 bases at J, with 16 bases between. The CDR3 runs to 14 residues. The CDR3 loop is CASSMVLGTGGYTF. CDR3 bases: TGTGCCAGTAGTATGGTACTCGGAACGGGAGGCTACACCTTC.

The rearrangement links TRBV30 to TRBJ2-5, with 7 bases aligning to TRBD1. Germline V gene data show CDR1 as GTSNPN and CDR2 as SVGIG (reference sequence). V shed 2 bases, J shed 5 bases, and the junction held 14 bases outside the gene matches. The CDR3 runs to 16 residues. This CDR3 reads CAWSRSWRGGGETQYF. CDR3 DNA: TGTGCCTGGAGTCGGTCCTGGAGAGGGGGCGGCGAGACCCAGTACTTC.

CDR3 coding DNA: TGTGCCAGCAGTGGATCCCCGGACAGGGAGGATGAAAAACTGTTTTTT. Translation: CASSGSPDREDEKLFF. The genes are TRBV2 and TRBJ1-4, with 8 nucleotides matching TRBD1. From germline, CDR1 is SNHLY and CDR2 FYNNEI. The CDR3 is made up of 16 amino acids. Losses at the gene ends were 4 bases for V and 6 bases for J; bases not matched to a gene: 10.

The V and J genes are TRBV19 and TRBJ1-5, with TRBD1 identical over 8 bases. There are 14 residues in the CDR3. Germline CDR1 is LNHDA and CDR2 is SQIVND (reference sequence). V dropped 5 bases and J dropped 5; count of bases not matched to a gene: 5. CDR3 sequence reads: CASSFPGGDQPQHF. DNA for the CDR3: TGTGCCAGTAGTTTCCCAGGGGGCGATCAGCCCCAGCATTTT.

This rearrangement joins TRBV20-1 to TRBJ2-7; 11 nucleotides line up with TRBD2. Trimming took 6 bases from V and 7 from J; bases not matched to a gene: 2. The CDR3 extends over 11 amino acids. Germline-derived CDR1 and CDR2 are DFQATT and SNEGSKA (reference sequence). The CDR3 sequence: CSARLAGEQYF. The CDR3 nucleotides are TGCAGTGCGCGACTAGCGGGGGAGCAGTACTTC.

This chain links TRBV7-9 with TRBJ1-1; TRBD1 matches 7 bases. V trimming: 1 base; J trimming: 4 bases; junction bases outside the gene matches: 0. The CDR3 has 13 residues. Germline assignment: CDR1 SEHNR and CDR2 FQNEAQ (reference sequence). This chain's CDR3 is CASSLDRGTEAFF. In nucleotides, the CDR3 is TGTGCCAGCAGCTTAGACAGGGGCACTGAAGCTTTCTTT.

The CDR3 DNA follows: TGCGCCAGCAGCCAGGCGAGGGAATCTGGAAACACCATATATTTT. Translation: CASSQARESGNTIYF. The rearrangement uses TRBV4-3 and TRBJ1-3; D not resolved. The germline V gene encodes CDR1 LGHNA and CDR2 YSLEER. V was cut by 3 bases and J by 1 base, with 10 bases left in between. The CDR3 contains 15 residues.

The chain has TRBV6-1 and TRBJ2-7, with TRBD2 matching 10 bases. Per the germline V gene, CDR1 is MNHNS and CDR2 is SASEGT. The CDR3 spans 15 residues. The V gene end was trimmed by 8 bases and the J gene end by 4 bases; junction bases not matched to a gene: 11. The CDR3 region has the DNA TGTGCCAGCCGATTAGCGGGAGGTGTCTGGTACGAGCAGTACTTC. Protein product: CASRLAGGVWYEQYF.

For the CDR3, the DNA is TGCGCCAGCAGCCGTGGGGGCCTCGGGGAGACCCAGTACTTC. This gives the protein CASSRGGLGETQYF. The chain uses TRBV5-1 and TRBJ2-5, with D possibly TRBD1 on 6 matching bases. The CDR3 has 14 amino acids. Trimming stripped 4 bases from V and 5 bases from J, with 15 bases between. Per the germline V gene, CDR1 is SGHRS and CDR2 is YFSETQ. The entire variable domain, with the rest obtained from reference TRBV5-1 and TRBJ2-5, is as follows: KAGVTQTPRYLIKTRGQQVTLSCSPISGHRSVSWYQQTPGQGLQFLFEYFSETQRNKGNFPGRFSGRQFSNSRSEMNVSTLELGDSALYLCASSRGGLGETQYFGPGTRLLVL.

The chain is built from TRBV19 and TRBJ2-1, with 11 bases fitting TRBD2. The CDR3 is 14 amino acids. Per germline, CDR1 LNHDA and CDR2 SQIVND (reference sequence). V trimming: 6 bases; J trimming: 2 bases; junction bases outside the gene matches: 0. The CDR3 DNA reads as TGTGCCAGTAGACTAGCGGGGGCCTACAATGAGCAGTTCTTC. As protein: CASRLAGAYNEQFF.

The CDR3 DNA follows: TGTGCCAGCAGCCAAGTAGGACAGGGACCCTCTGGGGCCAACGTCCTGACTTTC. It yields the protein CASSQVGQGPSGANVLTF. The chain carries TRBV4-2 and TRBJ2-6; 8 bases match TRBD1. Germline loops: CDR1 LGHNA, CDR2 YNFKEQ. V gave up 1 base and J gave up 0 bases; unmatched junction bases: 5. CDR3 size: 18 residues.